This is a list of T cell receptor beta chains from one sample in a study of blood T cell repertoires in COVID-19. Generated by immunoSEQ multiplex PCR, the TCRdb table keeps only in-frame clones and is missing some. The top ten clones hold approximately 3% of a sample with fewer than 250,000 clones, around nine tenths of them seen once. Sequencing was carried out using peripheral blood. These receptors were collected from a man between 60 and 75 years old with acute or convalescent COVID-19. Each CDR3 is given with its conserved first and last residue. Fields, in order: clone size, V gene, J gene, D gene, CDR3 DNA, CDR3 protein. D genes are given only for firm matches. For some rows the clone size is stated as once, few or many, or as a class when expanded; others skip it.

size: few
V: TRBV6-5
J: TRBJ2-3
D: TRBD1
DNA: TGTGCCAGCAGACAGACAGGGGCCAGCACAGATACGCAGTATTTT
CDR3: CASRQTGASTDTQYF

size: -
V: TRBV5-1
J: TRBJ2-3
D: TRBD2
DNA: TGCGCCAGCAGCTTGCTAGCGGGGGGGCCGGATACGCAGTATTTT
CDR3: CASSLLAGGPDTQYF

size: -
V: TRBV5-4
J: TRBJ2-5
D: TRBD2
DNA: TGTGCCAGCAGCCCGACTAGCAGGCGCCAAGAGACCCAGTACTTC
CDR3: CASSPTSRRQETQYF

size: few
V: TRBV6-4
J: TRBJ2-2
D: -
DNA: TGTGCCAGCAGTGAGAAGGGGGACACCGGGGAGCTGTTTTTT
CDR3: CASSEKGDTGELFF

size: once
V: TRBV9
J: TRBJ1-4
D: -
DNA: TGTGCCAGCAGCGTAGGAGCGGGGGGGGCGGATGAAAAACTGTTTTTT
CDR3: CASSVGAGGADEKLFF

size: few
V: TRBV3-1/TRBV3-2
J: TRBJ1-5
D: -
DNA: TGTGCCAGCTATAGCCAGCCCCAGCATTTT
CDR3: CASYSQPQHF

size: -
V: TRBV2
J: TRBJ1-6
D: TRBD1
DNA: TGTGCCAGCAGTACGACAGGGCGGAATTCACCCCTCCACTTT
CDR3: CASSTTGRNSPLHF

size: few
V: TRBV3-1/TRBV3-2
J: TRBJ2-7
D: TRBD2
DNA: TGTGCCAGCAGCCAAGCTTGGGCTAGCGGCCGAGCCTTCTACGAGCAGTACTTC
CDR3: CASSQAWASGRAFYEQYF

size: -
V: TRBV18
J: TRBJ1-4
D: TRBD1
DNA: TGTGCCAGCTCACCCGGACAGGTTAATGAAAAACTGTTTTTT
CDR3: CASSPGQVNEKLFF

size: -
V: TRBV3-1/TRBV3-2
J: TRBJ2-5
D: TRBD2
DNA: TGTGCCAGCAGCCAGGCGAGACTAGCGGGGGGACGATCCCGAGAGACCCAGTACTTC
CDR3: CASSQARLAGGRSRETQYF

size: -
V: TRBV28
J: TRBJ2-7
D: -
DNA: TGTGCCAGCAGTTTAGGGTGGGCAGGGGCAGCCTACGAGCAGTACTTC
CDR3: CASSLGWAGAAYEQYF

size: few
V: TRBV19
J: TRBJ1-5
D: -
DNA: TGTGCCAGTAGTATGCGCAGGCAGGGCCACAATCAGCCCCAGCATTTT
CDR3: CASSMRRQGHNQPQHF

size: -
V: TRBV19
J: TRBJ1-1
D: -
DNA: TGTGCCAGTAGTTTGGACAGTGGAACTGAAGCTTTCTTT
CDR3: CASSLDSGTEAFF

size: once
V: TRBV10-3
J: TRBJ1-4
D: -
DNA: TGTGCCATCAGTGAGATAGTGCATGAAAAACTGTTTTTT
CDR3: CAISEIVHEKLFF

size: -
V: TRBV6-5
J: TRBJ1-6
D: -
DNA: TGTGCCAGCCGACGGGAAGGGTCCGCACCCCTCCACTTT
CDR3: CASRREGSAPLHF

size: -
V: TRBV7-3
J: TRBJ2-3
D: -
DNA: TGTGCCAGCAGCCCTACCACCACAGATACGCAGTATTTT
CDR3: CASSPTTTDTQYF

size: -
V: TRBV5-1
J: TRBJ1-1
D: -
DNA: TGCGCCAGCAGCCTTGGGGCAGGGAACACTGAAGCTTTCTTT
CDR3: CASSLGAGNTEAFF

size: -
V: TRBV6-2/TRBV6-3
J: TRBJ2-7
D: TRBD2
DNA: TGTGCCAGCAGTTGGAGCGGGGGGCCCTCCTACGAGCAGTACTTC
CDR3: CASSWSGGPSYEQYF

size: -
V: TRBV7-9
J: TRBJ2-3
D: TRBD1
DNA: TGTGCCAGCAGCTTCCGGACAGGGCCCACAGATACGCAGTATTTT
CDR3: CASSFRTGPTDTQYF

size: -
V: TRBV7-3
J: TRBJ2-7
D: -
DNA: TGTGCCAGCAGCTTAGCTAGTACGATCGGCAAGCAGTACTTC
CDR3: CASSLASTIGKQYF

size: -
V: TRBV10-3
J: TRBJ1-3
D: -
DNA: TGTGCCATCAGTGCCCTCTCTGGAAACACCATATATTTT
CDR3: CAISALSGNTIYF

size: -
V: TRBV5-1
J: TRBJ2-5
D: TRBD2
DNA: TGCGCCAGCAGCCCGGGACTAGCGGGGGGAGAGACCCAGTACTTC
CDR3: CASSPGLAGGETQYF

size: -
V: TRBV10-3
J: TRBJ2-7
D: -
DNA: TGTGCCATCAGTGGGTCAGGGGTGAACGAGCAGTACTTC
CDR3: CAISGSGVNEQYF

size: -
V: TRBV2
J: TRBJ2-7
D: TRBD1
DNA: TGTGCCACCCGGGACAGGGGGATCGAGCAGTACTTC
CDR3: CATRDRGIEQYF

size: -
V: TRBV10-3
J: TRBJ2-7
D: TRBD2
DNA: TGTGCCATCAGTGAGTCATGGGTAGCGGGGGGTCCGGATTACGAGCAGTACTTC
CDR3: CAISESWVAGGPDYEQYF

size: -
V: TRBV5-5
J: TRBJ2-1
D: TRBD2
DNA: TGTGCCAGCAGCTCAACCTTAGCGGGGGGGCCAGATGAGCAGTTCTTC
CDR3: CASSSTLAGGPDEQFF

size: -
V: TRBV6-6
J: TRBJ2-2
D: -
DNA: TGTGCCAGCAGTTACGATAACACCCCGAACACCGGGGAGCTGTTTTTT
CDR3: CASSYDNTPNTGELFF

size: -
V: TRBV7-9
J: TRBJ2-5
D: -
DNA: TGTGCCAGCAGCTTAGCCCTCCAAGAGACCCAGTACTTC
CDR3: CASSLALQETQYF

size: -
V: TRBV19
J: TRBJ2-5
D: TRBD1
DNA: TGTGCCAGTAGGGCCGGGACAGAAGAGACCCAGTACTTC
CDR3: CASRAGTEETQYF

size: few
V: TRBV2
J: TRBJ2-5
D: -
DNA: TGTGCCAGCAGTGAAGTGGCAACACCCCAAGAGACCCAGTACTTC
CDR3: CASSEVATPQETQYF

size: -
V: TRBV10-3
J: TRBJ2-3
D: -
DNA: TGTGCCATCAGTGGCCTAGGTGCAGATACGCAGTATTTT
CDR3: CAISGLGADTQYF

size: -
V: TRBV10-2
J: TRBJ2-7
D: TRBD1
DNA: TGCGCCAGCAGGCGCCTTGACAGGGGGGCGCGATCCTACGAGCAGTACTTC
CDR3: CASRRLDRGARSYEQYF

size: -
V: TRBV10-2
J: TRBJ1-5
D: TRBD1
DNA: TGCTCCTCAGGGACAGGGGCATATCAGCCCCAGCATTTT
CDR3: CSSGTGAYQPQHF

size: -
V: TRBV20-1
J: TRBJ1-2
D: -
DNA: TGCAGTGCTAGTCCCAGGCCCGCCGCTCTTGCCACCTTC
CDR3: CSASPRPAALATF

size: -
V: TRBV6-2/TRBV6-3
J: TRBJ1-2
D: -
DNA: TGTGCCAGCAGTTACTCGCTTGGACCGGGATATGGCTACACCTTC
CDR3: CASSYSLGPGYGYTF

size: -
V: TRBV5-1
J: TRBJ2-7
D: TRBD2
DNA: TGCGCCAGCAGCTTGGCCGGGGGGTCCCCCTACGAGCAGTACTTC
CDR3: CASSLAGGSPYEQYF

size: -
V: TRBV9
J: TRBJ2-7
D: -
DNA: TGTGCCAGCAGCGTTGGGGGTGGGTCCTCGGGGGTCTACGAGCAGTACTTC
CDR3: CASSVGGGSSGVYEQYF

size: -
V: TRBV7-9
J: TRBJ1-5
D: -
DNA: TGTGCCAGCAGTCCCACTGGTAGCAATCAGCCCCAGCATTTT
CDR3: CASSPTGSNQPQHF

size: -
V: TRBV7-8
J: TRBJ1-4
D: -
DNA: TGTGCCAGCAGCCCTACGGCCCCCCGGGCTAATGAAAAACTGTTTTTT
CDR3: CASSPTAPRANEKLFF

size: -
V: TRBV13
J: TRBJ2-1
D: TRBD2
DNA: TGTGCCAGCAGCCGGCTAGCGGGGGCAGACTACAATGAGCAGTTCTTC
CDR3: CASSRLAGADYNEQFF

size: -
V: TRBV24-1
J: TRBJ1-1
D: TRBD1
DNA: TGTGCCACCAGTGATTTCCGCTATACTGACAGGGGGGGGAGAGGTACTGAAGCTTTCTTT
CDR3: CATSDFRYTDRGGRGTEAFF

size: -
V: TRBV29-1
J: TRBJ1-1
D: -
DNA: TGCAGCGTTACCCCGGGGGGCTACACTGAAGCTTTCTTT
CDR3: CSVTPGGYTEAFF

size: -
V: TRBV7-2
J: TRBJ1-4
D: -
DNA: TGTGCCAGCAGCTTAGGGCCCCAACAGATGGGGTTTTTT
CDR3: CASSLGPQQMGFF

size: -
V: TRBV12-5
J: TRBJ1-4
D: TRBD1
DNA: TGTGCTAGTGGTACCTACAGGGGGCAGGGGCAAGAAAAACTGTTTTTT
CDR3: CASGTYRGQGQEKLFF

size: -
V: TRBV6-1
J: TRBJ2-2
D: TRBD2
DNA: TGTGCCAGCAGTGAACCCAGGCTAGCGGGGAGCACCGGGGAGCTGTTTTTT
CDR3: CASSEPRLAGSTGELFF

size: -
V: TRBV4-3
J: TRBJ2-3
D: TRBD2
DNA: TGCGCCAGCAGCCCCCGACTAGCGAGAGATACGCAGTATTTT
CDR3: CASSPRLARDTQYF

size: -
V: TRBV24-1
J: TRBJ1-6
D: -
DNA: TGTGCCACAACCAGGGCTCCCTCAGGGAATTCACCCCTCCACTTT
CDR3: CATTRAPSGNSPLHF

size: once
V: TRBV3-1/TRBV3-2
J: TRBJ1-3
D: -
DNA: TGTGCCAGCAGCCAAGATCTAATCGCCAGGAGGCCTGGAAACACCATATATTTT
CDR3: CASSQDLIARRPGNTIYF

size: -
V: TRBV7-2
J: TRBJ2-3
D: TRBD1
DNA: TGTGCCAGCAGCTCCGAGGGACAGGGGACAGATACGCAGTATTTT
CDR3: CASSSEGQGTDTQYF

size: -
V: TRBV4-3
J: TRBJ1-2
D: -
DNA: TGCGCCAGCAGCCAACAGGGCTGGACTAACTATGGCTACACCTTC
CDR3: CASSQQGWTNYGYTF

size: -
V: TRBV9
J: TRBJ2-6
D: TRBD1
DNA: TGTGCCAGCAGCGTAGCCCAACACAGGGGGCTGGGATTCTCTGGGGCCAACGTCCTGACTTTC
CDR3: CASSVAQHRGLGFSGANVLTF